This T cell receptor (beta chain) was found in a study of human versus mouse CDR3 diversity and MHC coevolution. About the research overall: The immunoSEQ assay reportedly detects one in 200,000 T cells.

The assay was immunoSEQ multiplex PCR, and TCRdb's table has in-frame clones only and misses some. The repertoire holds 75,000 to 90,000 clones, with roughly 95% as singletons. Comment on this clone: No antigen is known for it.

V dropped 1 base and J dropped 3 bases, with 7 bases sitting between them. The CDR3 consists of 13 residues. CDR1 and CDR2 from the germline V gene are SGHTS and YDEGEE. Findings of the study overall: Human T cells underwent selection on six different MHC II alleles. Among all groups, most of the three human donors showed least clonal inequality. Compared with mice, human CDR3s carried more deletions and insertions on average.

The sequence was obtained from a person aged 25 to 75 in good health. Sequenced: naive CD4+ T cells from blood. Subset of the sample: CD45RO-negative CD62L-positive naive CD4 T cells. The chain uses TRBV5-8 and TRBJ2-5; maybe TRBD2 (5 bases). DNA of the CDR3: TGTGCCAGCAGCTTGTGGGGAGAAGAGACCCAGTACTTC. It codes for CASSLWGEETQYF. Full variable domain (rest looked up from reference TRBV5-8 and TRBJ2-5): EAGVTQSPTHLIKTRGQQATLRCSPISGHTSVYWYQQALGLGLQFLLWYDEGEERNRGNFPPRFSGRQFPNYSSELNVNALELEDSALYLCASSLWGEETQYFGPGTRLLVL.